These 11 T cell receptor beta chains originate from one sample sequenced in a study of blood T cell repertoires in COVID-19. Here immunoSEQ multiplex PCR was the method, and the copy in TCRdb shows in-frame clones only, minus some. The sample holds 100,000 to 150,000 clones, about 80% seen once. Sequences were obtained from peripheral blood. The receptors stem from a human donor in a cohort sampled during active COVID-19.

As DNA, the CDR3 is TGTGCCAGCAGCCCCCTACGGGGGGGCGGTGGCTACACCTTC. Translating gives CASSPLRGGGGYTF. This chain uses TRBV5-8 with TRBJ1-2; TRBD1 might be the D (6 bases). Germline lookup yields CDR1 SGHTS and CDR2 YDEGEE. The V end lost 4 bases, the J end lost 7 bases, and 17 bases lay between the germline ends. The CDR3 contains 14 residues.

This rearrangement joins TRBV30 to TRBJ1-2; no clear D gene. There are 15 residues in the CDR3. V was pared by 2 bases and J by 7 bases, with 20 bases between. From germline, CDR1 is GTSNPN and CDR2 SVGIG (reference sequence). As DNA, the CDR3 is TGTGCCTGGAGTAGAATGATCGGGAGTCAGCGTGGCTACACCTTC. Its translation: CAWSRMIGSQRGYTF.

The rearrangement links TRBV3-1 (or the pseudogene TRBV3-2) to TRBJ1-1; TRBD1 matches at 8 bases. Germline trimming cut 1 base from V and 3 bases from J; bases unmatched to any gene: 4. CDR1 LGHDT and CDR2 YNNKEL come from the germline V gene (reference sequence). This CDR3 comprises 15 residues. CDR3 sequence reads: CASSQGQGAYTEAFF. CDR3 in DNA: TGTGCCAGCAGCCAAGGCCAGGGGGCATACACTGAAGCTTTCTTT.

The chain couples TRBV19 to TRBJ2-1; TRBD1 matches 7 bases. The length of the CDR3 is 13 residues. V trimming: 1 base; J trimming: 12 bases; junction bases outside the gene matches: 6. Germline-derived CDR1 and CDR2 are LNHDA and SQIVND (reference sequence). The CDR3 sequence: CASSIGQGVRQFF. The CDR3 nucleotides are TGTGCCAGTAGTATAGGTCAGGGGGTTCGGCAGTTCTTC.

V gene TRBV19 combines with J gene TRBJ2-6; the D is unclear. Germline CDR1 is LNHDA and CDR2 is SQIVND (reference sequence). Trimming stripped 7 bases from V and 3 bases from J, with 7 bases between. The CDR3 runs to 13 residues. For the CDR3, the DNA is TGTGCCAGTACGGCGGATGGGGCCAACGTCCTGACTTTC. It specifies CASTADGANVLTF. Together with reference TRBV19 and TRBJ2-6, the CDR3 gives the full variable domain: DGGITQSPKYLFRKEGQNVTLSCEQNLNHDAMYWYRQDPGQGLRLIYYSQIVNDFQKGDIAEGYSVSREKKESFPLTVTSAQKNPTAFYLCASTADGANVLTFGAGSRLTVL.

This chain connects TRBV4-1 to TRBJ2-7, with 8 bases lining up with TRBD1. J was trimmed by 3 bases and V by 1 base; bases with no gene match: 5. CDR1 is MGHRA, CDR2 YSYEKL, per germline. This CDR3 is built from 15 residues. The CDR3 sequence is CASSQGQGFNYEQYF. The CDR3 DNA is TGCGCCAGCAGCCAAGGACAGGGGTTTAACTACGAGCAGTACTTC.

CDR3 DNA: TGTGCCAGCAGCTCCCGGGGCACAGATACGCAGTATTTT. Its translation: CASSSRGTDTQYF. V is TRBV13 and J is TRBJ2-3, with unresolved D. CDR3 length: 13 residues. Germline CDR1 and CDR2: PRHDT and FYEKMQ (reference sequence). V lost 4 bases, J lost 1 base, and 6 bases lay in between.

This clone was found once. This chain uses TRBV7-8 with TRBJ2-7; TRBD1 might be the D (6 bases). This CDR3 region has 15 residues. Germline V gene data show CDR1 as SGHVS and CDR2 as FQNEAQ. The V end lost 5 bases, the J end lost 2 bases, and 16 bases lay between the germline ends. CDR3 nucleotide sequence: TGTGCCAGCAGCGAAAGGACAGTTTTCCCCTACGAGCAGTACTTC. Encoded protein: CASSERTVFPYEQYF.

The genes are TRBV28 and TRBJ2-5; a weak D match, TRBD1 (5 bases). Germline loops: CDR1 MDHEN, CDR2 SYDVKM. The V gene lost 3 bases and the J gene lost 2 bases, with 7 bases spanning the gap. The CDR3 is made up of 13 amino acids. CDR3: CASSFQGQETQYF. The DNA of the CDR3 is TGTGCCAGCAGTTTCCAGGGTCAAGAGACCCAGTACTTC.

V is TRBV2 and J is TRBJ2-1, with TRBD2 identical over 9 bases. Trimming at V came to 7 bases and at J to 8 bases, leaving 6 bases not matched to a gene. Germline CDR1 reads SNHLY; CDR2 reads FYNNEI. The CDR3 is 13 residues long. Here the CDR3 DNA reads TGTGCCAGCACAAGGACTAGCGAGGATGAGCAGTTCTTC. Amino acids: CASTRTSEDEQFF.

This clone appeared many times. CDR3 nucleotides: TGTGCCAGCAGTTTTTCAGGGGTAGGTTCACCCCTCCACTTT. Its translation is CASSFSGVGSPLHF. This chain uses TRBV28 with TRBJ1-6; D is perhaps TRBD1 (6 bases). This CDR3 region has 14 residues. Looked up from germline, CDR1 is MDHEN and CDR2 is SYDVKM. Trimming stripped 3 bases from V and 9 bases from J, with 12 bases between.